A single sample gave rise to the 4 T cell receptor beta chains below, sequenced in a study of blood T cell repertoires in COVID-19. Clones were sequenced by immunoSEQ multiplex PCR, and TCRdb holds only the in-frame ones, with some missing. Of around 100,000 clones listed, over 75% are singletons. Sequenced: peripheral blood. The source is a man between 65 and 80 years old with active or convalescent COVID-19.

The chain couples TRBV24-1 to TRBJ1-2; a possible D gene is TRBD1 (6 bases). Looked up from germline, CDR1 is KGHDR and CDR2 is SFDVKD. The CDR3 is 13 amino acids. The germline V and J ends were trimmed by 7 bases and 4 bases, with 12 bases remaining between them. CDR3 region: CATRFGQSYGYTF. The CDR3, as DNA: TGTGCCACCAGATTCGGACAGTCCTATGGCTACACCTTC.

This chain connects TRBV30 to TRBJ1-2, with a possible D match to TRBD1 (6 bases). Germline CDR1 is GTSNPN and CDR2 is SVGIG (reference sequence). The CDR3 has 13 residues. V lost 2 bases, J lost 0 bases, and 7 bases lay in between. CDR3 nucleotide sequence: TGTGCCTGGAGTAAGGGGGCTAACTATGGCTACACCTTC. Translating gives CAWSKGANYGYTF.

This clone was recorded only once. The chain uses TRBV7-3 and TRBJ2-6; possible D gene TRBD1, 5 bases. Trimming stripped 1 base from V and 3 bases from J, with 7 bases between. Germline V CDR1 and CDR2: SGHTA, FQGTGA. CDR3 length: 15 residues. CDR3 in amino acids: CASSLRQGGANVLTF. CDR3 nucleotides: TGTGCCAGCAGCTTAAGGCAGGGTGGGGCCAACGTCCTGACTTTC.

The rearrangement joins TRBV6-1 to TRBJ2-7, with D tentatively TRBD2 (5 bases). Germline CDR1 is MNHNS and CDR2 is SASEGT. Trimming stripped 5 bases from V and 2 bases from J, with 13 bases between. The CDR3 contains 14 residues. CDR3: CASSPTTQAYEQYF. The CDR3 nucleotides are TGTGCCAGCAGTCCGACTACCCAGGCCTACGAGCAGTACTTC.